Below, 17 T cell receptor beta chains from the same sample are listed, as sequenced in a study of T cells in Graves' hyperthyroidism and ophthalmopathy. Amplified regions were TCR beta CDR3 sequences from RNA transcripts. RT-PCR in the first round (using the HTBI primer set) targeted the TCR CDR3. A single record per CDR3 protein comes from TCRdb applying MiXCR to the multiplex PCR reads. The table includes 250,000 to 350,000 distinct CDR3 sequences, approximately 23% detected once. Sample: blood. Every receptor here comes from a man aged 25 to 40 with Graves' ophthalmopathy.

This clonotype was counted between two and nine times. CDR3 amino acids: CASSLSGTAGWNQPQHF. DNA for the CDR3: TGTGCCAGCAGTTTATCCGGGACAGCTGGGTGGAATCAGCCCCAGCATTTT. The chain has TRBV28 and TRBJ1-5; 7 bases are a match to TRBD1. The CDR3 is 17 amino acids. The germline CDR1 and CDR2 sequences are MDHEN and SYDVKM. With 1 base clipped from V and 4 bases from J, the junction kept 10 bases outside the gene matches.

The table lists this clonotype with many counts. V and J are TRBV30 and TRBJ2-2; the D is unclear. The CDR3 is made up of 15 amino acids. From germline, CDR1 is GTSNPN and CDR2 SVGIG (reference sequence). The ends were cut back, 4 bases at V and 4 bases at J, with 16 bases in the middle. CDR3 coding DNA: TGTGCCTGGACCGGACCTTGGCGCGTCACCGGGGAGCTGTTTTTT. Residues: CAWTGPWRVTGELFF.

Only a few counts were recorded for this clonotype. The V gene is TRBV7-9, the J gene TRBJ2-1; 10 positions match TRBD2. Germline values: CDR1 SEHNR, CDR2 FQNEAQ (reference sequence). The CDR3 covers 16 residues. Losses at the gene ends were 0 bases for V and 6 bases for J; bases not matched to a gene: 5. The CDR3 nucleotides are TGTGCCAGCAGCTTAGCGCGGACTAGCGGTAGCAATGAGCAGTTCTTC. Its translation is CASSLARTSGSNEQFF.

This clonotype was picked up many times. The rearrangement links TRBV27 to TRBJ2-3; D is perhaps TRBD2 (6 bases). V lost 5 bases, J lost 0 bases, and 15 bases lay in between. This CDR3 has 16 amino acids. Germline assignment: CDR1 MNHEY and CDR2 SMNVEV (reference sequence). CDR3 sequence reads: CASSPDRDSSTDTQYF. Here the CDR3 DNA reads TGTGCCAGCAGTCCAGACCGGGACTCTAGCACAGATACGCAGTATTTT.

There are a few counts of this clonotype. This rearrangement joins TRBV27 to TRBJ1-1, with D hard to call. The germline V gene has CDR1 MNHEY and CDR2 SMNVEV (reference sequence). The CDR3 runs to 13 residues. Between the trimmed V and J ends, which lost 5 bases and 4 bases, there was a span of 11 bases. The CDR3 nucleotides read TGTGCCAGCAGTCCTCAAACGGCCACTGAAGCTTTCTTT. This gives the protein CASSPQTATEAFF.

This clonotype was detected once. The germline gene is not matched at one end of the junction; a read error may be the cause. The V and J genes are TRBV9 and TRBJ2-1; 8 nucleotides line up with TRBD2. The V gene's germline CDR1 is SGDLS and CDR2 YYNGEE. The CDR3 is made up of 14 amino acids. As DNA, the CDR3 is TGTGCCAGCAGCGTAGAAGCGGGAGCGGGTGAGCAGCTCTTC. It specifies CASSVEAGAGEQLF.

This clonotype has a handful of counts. The CDR3 DNA follows: TGCGCCAGCAGCCCGAGGGGCGTGCGACAGGGGGCGAACACCGGGGAGCTGTTTTTT. Amino acid sequence: CASSPRGVRQGANTGELFF. The rearrangement uses TRBV5-1 and TRBJ2-2; TRBD1 matches at 9 bases. Germline V gene lookup returns CDR1 SGHRS and CDR2 YFSETQ. V lost 4 bases and J lost 0; bases outside the gene matches: 13. This CDR3 spans 19 amino acids.

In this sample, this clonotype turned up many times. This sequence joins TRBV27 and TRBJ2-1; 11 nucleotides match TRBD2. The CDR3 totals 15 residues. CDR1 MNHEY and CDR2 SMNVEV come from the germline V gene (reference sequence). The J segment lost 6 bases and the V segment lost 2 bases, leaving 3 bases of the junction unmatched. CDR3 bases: TGTGCCAGCAGTTTAGGAGGACTAGCGGGCAATGAGCAGTTCTTC. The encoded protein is CASSLGGLAGNEQFF.

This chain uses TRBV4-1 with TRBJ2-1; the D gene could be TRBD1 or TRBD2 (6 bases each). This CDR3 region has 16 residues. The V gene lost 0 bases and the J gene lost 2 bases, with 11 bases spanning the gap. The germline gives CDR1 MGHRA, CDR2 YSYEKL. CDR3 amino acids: CASSQDRGDPYNEQFF. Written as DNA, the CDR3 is TGCGCCAGCAGCCAAGATAGGGGGGACCCCTACAATGAGCAGTTCTTC.

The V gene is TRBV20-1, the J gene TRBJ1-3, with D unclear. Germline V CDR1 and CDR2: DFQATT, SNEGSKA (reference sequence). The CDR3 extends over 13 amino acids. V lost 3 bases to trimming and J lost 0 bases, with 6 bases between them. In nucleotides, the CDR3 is TGCAGTGCTAGTAACAACTCTGGAAACACCATATATTTT. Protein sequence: CSASNNSGNTIYF.

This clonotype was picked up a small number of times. CDR3 sequence reads: CSVARDDVREQYF. The CDR3 coding sequence is TGCAGCGTTGCCAGGGATGATGTCCGCGAGCAGTACTTC. This chain joins TRBV29-1 and TRBJ2-7; D is possibly TRBD1 (5 bases). Germline assignment: CDR1 SQVTM and CDR2 ANQGSEA. This CDR3 is built from 13 residues. V was shortened by 4 bases and J by 6 bases, with 16 bases between the two germline ends.

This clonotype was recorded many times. CDR3 sequence: CSASGGSAYNEQFF. The CDR3, as DNA: TGCAGTGCTAGCGGCGGATCCGCCTACAATGAGCAGTTCTTC. The rearrangement uses TRBV20-1 and TRBJ2-1; D not certain. This CDR3 comprises 14 residues. V lost 3 bases and J lost 2, with 11 bases in between. Germline V lookup: CDR1 DFQATT, CDR2 SNEGSKA (reference sequence).

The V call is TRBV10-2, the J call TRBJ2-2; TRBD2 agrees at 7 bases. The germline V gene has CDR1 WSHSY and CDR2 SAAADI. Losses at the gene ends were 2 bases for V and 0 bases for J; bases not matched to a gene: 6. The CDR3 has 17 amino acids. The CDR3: CASSEPRAGTNTGELFF. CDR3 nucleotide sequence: TGCGCCAGCAGTGAGCCTCGAGCGGGAACGAACACCGGGGAGCTGTTTTTT.

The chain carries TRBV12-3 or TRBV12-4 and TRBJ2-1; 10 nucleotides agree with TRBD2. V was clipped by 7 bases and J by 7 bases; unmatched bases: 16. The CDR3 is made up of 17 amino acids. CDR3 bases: TGTGCCAGCACCCGAGGCGGGCTAGCGGGAGACGGGAATGAGCAGTTCTTC. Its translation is CASTRGGLAGDGNEQFF.

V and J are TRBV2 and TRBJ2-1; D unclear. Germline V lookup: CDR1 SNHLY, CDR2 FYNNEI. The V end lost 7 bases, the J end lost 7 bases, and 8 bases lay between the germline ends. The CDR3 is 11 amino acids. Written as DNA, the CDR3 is TGTGCCAGCATACCCCGAAATGAGCAGTTCTTC. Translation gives CASIPRNEQFF.

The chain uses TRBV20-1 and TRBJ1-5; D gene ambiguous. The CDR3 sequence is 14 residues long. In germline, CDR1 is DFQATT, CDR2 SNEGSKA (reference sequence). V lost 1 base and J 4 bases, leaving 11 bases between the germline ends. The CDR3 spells CSARGGVDNQPQHF. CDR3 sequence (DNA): TGCAGTGCTAGAGGCGGGGTAGATAATCAGCCCCAGCATTTT.

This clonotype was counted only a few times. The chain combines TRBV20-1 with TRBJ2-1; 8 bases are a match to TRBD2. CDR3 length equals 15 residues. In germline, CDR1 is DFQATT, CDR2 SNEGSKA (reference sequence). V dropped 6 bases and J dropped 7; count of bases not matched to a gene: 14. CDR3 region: CSALQRGRPPNEQFF. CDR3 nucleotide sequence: TGCAGTGCGCTGCAGCGGGGGAGACCCCCAAATGAGCAGTTCTTC.